This TCR beta chain is drawn from a study of cytomegalovirus exposure and HLA in healthy donors. Study observations and caveats: Later analysis identified several of the most significant clusters that appeared linked to common viral pathogens. Both high specificity and high sensitivity reportedly marked the classifier's diagnosis of cytomegalovirus status.

The PCR contained 60 Vbeta and 13 Jbeta primers. Profiling relied on immunoSEQ multiplex PCR, and the TCRdb table lists in-frame clones only, not all of them. The sample has around 120,000 clones; around three quarters are singletons. Each donor was healthy, and each was a bone marrow donor. V gave up 4 bases and J gave up 2 bases, with 15 bases separating them. Germline V gene data show CDR1 as SGHAT and CDR2 as FQNNGV. The CDR3 has 15 residues. Worth noting for this clone: Its antigen remains unknown.

This clonotype originated in a young man in good health and CMV-seronegative. V gene TRBV11-2 combines with J gene TRBJ2-7; D perhaps matches TRBD2 (6 bases). The sequenced sample was PBMCs. Here the CDR3 reads CASSSRTTYTYEQYF. The CDR3 DNA follows: TGTGCCAGCAGCTCCCGGACTACCTATACCTACGAGCAGTACTTC.